The 12 T cell receptor beta chains presented below share a single source sample, sequenced in a study of blood T cells in healthy people across ages. PCR was performed a second time for about 6 to 11 cycles using a sample-barcoded 5' primer and a J-beta primer mix. In TCRdb, the 5' RACE reads were re-called with MiXCR into one record per CDR3 protein. The sample holds 1.5 million to 2 million distinct CDR3 sequences, 30% to 40% seen once. The source material was blood. The origin of the receptors is a woman between 25 and 40 years old in good health.

The chain carries TRBV20-1 and TRBJ2-3, with D unresolved. Germline V gene data show CDR1 as DFQATT and CDR2 as SNEGSKA (reference sequence). The CDR3 spans 15 residues. V lost 3 bases, J lost 3 bases, and 16 bases lay in between. The DNA of the CDR3 is TGCAGTGCTAGTGGGCAGGAGAGTTATACAGATACGCAGTATTTT. Translating gives CSASGQESYTDTQYF.

The chain has TRBV7-9 and TRBJ1-2; possible D gene TRBD1, 5 bases. CDR1 is SEHNR and CDR2 is FQNEAQ in the germline V gene (reference sequence). The length of the CDR3 is 15 residues. Trimming removed 1 base from V and 4 bases from J, with 13 bases in between. CDR3 nucleotide sequence: TGTGCCAGCAGCTTAGTTGCCGACAGCCCCTATGGCTACACCTTC. The encoded protein is CASSLVADSPYGYTF.

V gene TRBV5-1 combines with J gene TRBJ2-3; 10 nucleotides agree with TRBD1. Germline assignment: CDR1 SGHRS and CDR2 YFSETQ. J was trimmed by 5 bases and V by 4 bases; bases with no gene match: 7. CDR3 size: 15 residues. In DNA, the CDR3 is TGCGCCAGCAGCCGAGACAGGGGGCGAGGAGATACGCAGTATTTT. This codes for CASSRDRGRGDTQYF.

This clonotype was observed a handful of times. The rearrangement uses TRBV9 and TRBJ2-3; D remains ambiguous. The germline V gene encodes CDR1 SGDLS and CDR2 YYNGEE. The CDR3 covers 13 residues. V lost 3 bases to trimming and J lost 6 bases, with 11 bases between them. The CDR3 here is CASSAIASDTQYF. The CDR3 DNA is TGTGCCAGCAGCGCGATAGCTTCGGATACGCAGTATTTT.

At least ten counts were recorded for this clonotype. The chain combines TRBV29-1 with TRBJ2-5; 7 bases agree with TRBD1. This CDR3 has 11 residues. The V gene end was trimmed by 6 bases and the J gene end by 5 bases; junction bases not matched to a gene: 3. Germline V gene lookup returns CDR1 SQVTM and CDR2 ANQGSEA. CDR3 sequence: CSVDRTETQYF. CDR3 sequence (DNA): TGCAGCGTGGACAGGACGGAGACCCAGTACTTC.

In this sample, this clonotype turned up a few times. The CDR3 coding sequence is TGCAGCGGCGATAGATTAACTACAGGGGTAACGGGCTACACCTTC. Translating gives CSGDRLTTGVTGYTF. The rearrangement uses TRBV29-1 and TRBJ1-2; 7 bases fit TRBD1. There are 15 residues in the CDR3. Per the germline V gene, CDR1 is SQVTM and CDR2 is ANQGSEA. The J segment lost 8 bases and the V segment lost 7 bases, leaving 19 bases of the junction unmatched.

Concerning this clonotype: One end of the junction varies from germline; a read error may be responsible. CDR3 amino acids: CAGSTEGLAVYEQYF. In DNA form, the CDR3 reads TGTGCCGGCAGCACTGAGGGTCTGGCGGTCTACGAGCAGTACTTC. The chain uses TRBV28 and TRBJ2-7; D is perhaps TRBD2 (5 bases). CDR1 and CDR2 (germline): MDHEN, SYDVKM. The CDR3 consists of 15 residues.

This clonotype has more than one count but fewer than ten. V gene TRBV29-1 combines with J gene TRBJ2-2, with D maybe TRBD1 (8 bases). Germline CDR1 SQVTM, CDR2 ANQGSEA. This CDR3 contains 16 residues. Trimming removed 6 bases at V and 4 bases at J, with 21 bases between. The CDR3 DNA sequence: TGCAGCGTGGCGGGGGTAGGACAGGGAATCACCGGGGAGCTGTTTTTT. It translates to CSVAGVGQGITGELFF.

This rearrangement joins TRBV27 to TRBJ1-5, with unresolved D. There are 19 residues in the CDR3. Per the germline V gene, CDR1 is MNHEY and CDR2 is SMNVEV (reference sequence). Between the trimmed V and J ends, which lost 0 bases and 0 bases, there was a span of 18 bases. CDR3 coding DNA: TGTGCCAGCAGTTTATCCCCCCCGCAGCTAAGATATAGCAATCAGCCCCAGCATTTT. Encoded protein: CASSLSPPQLRYSNQPQHF.

The genes are TRBV7-8 and TRBJ2-5; 13 nucleotides align to TRBD2. After removal of 4 bases from V and 5 bases from J, the junction contained 19 bases not matched to a gene. This CDR3 spans 20 amino acids. CDR1 and CDR2 from the germline V gene are SGHVS and FQNEAQ. The DNA for the CDR3 is TGTGCCAGCAGCTCGACAGTGTGGACTAGCGGGGGTCAAATGAGGGAGACCCAGTACTTC. It encodes CASSSTVWTSGGQMRETQYF.

This clonotype was detected only a few times. The genes are TRBV7-8 and TRBJ2-3, with 10 positions matching TRBD2. The CDR3 covers 20 residues. Per the germline V gene, CDR1 is SGHVS and CDR2 is FQNEAQ. The trim removed 1 base at V and 1 base at J, leaving 14 bases unmatched. The CDR3 DNA reads TGTGCCAGCAGCTTAGGCCCTAGCGGGAGTTACCTGGTCGGCACAGATACGCAGTATTTT. It encodes CASSLGPSGSYLVGTDTQYF.

CDR3 sequence (DNA): TGTGCCAGCAGATGGGGGGGATCGGACGATCAGCCCCAGCATTTT. Amino acids: CASRWGGSDDQPQHF. The chain recombines TRBV2 with TRBJ1-5; tentatively, D is TRBD1 (5 bases). Trimming removed 6 bases at V and 5 bases at J, with 17 bases between. CDR3 length: 15 residues. Germline V lookup: CDR1 SNHLY, CDR2 FYNNEI. The entire variable domain, with the rest obtained from reference TRBV2 and TRBJ1-5, is as follows: EPEVTQTPSHQVTQMGQEVILRCVPISNHLYFYWYRQILGQKVEFLVSFYNNEISEKSEIFDDQFSVERPDGSNFTLKIRSTKLEDSAMYFCASRWGGSDDQPQHFGDGTRLSIL.